Here is one T cell receptor (beta chain) with its context. What it recognizes is unknown. Profiling relied on immunoSEQ multiplex PCR, and the TCRdb table lists in-frame clones only, not all of them. The sample consists of fewer than 400,000 clones, just over 85% of them appearing once. V gave up 7 bases and J gave up 5 bases, with 17 bases separating them. The germline V gene encodes CDR1 SNHLY and CDR2 FYNNEI. The CDR3 is 15 amino acids. These data come from a study of cytomegalovirus exposure and HLA in healthy donors. Overall study results and limits: High sensitivity and specificity were reportedly achieved when the classifier diagnosed cytomegalovirus status. The listing of some 170 TCR beta chains classed them as cytomegalovirus-associated.

The sequencing sample was made of PBMCs. The V gene is TRBV2, the J gene TRBJ2-2; perhaps TRBD2 as D (5 bases). This receptor was identified in a woman aged 18-30 years in good health and CMV-seronegative. The CDR3 DNA reads TGTGCCAGCAATAAGGGATTAGGCGGGACCGGGGAGCTGTTTTTT. It specifies CASNKGLGGTGELFF.